This TCR beta chain was sequenced during a study of cytomegalovirus exposure and HLA in healthy donors (dated by TCRdb to about 2017). About the investigation overall: A later analysis indicated that the 120 or so validation repertoires were generated on the platform also employed for the approximately 690 repertoires of the first cohort. High-throughput TCR immunosequencing, statistical association of individual TCRs with disease status, and machine learning were combined to predict cytomegalovirus infection status. A separate validation cohort of about 110 different subjects was used in addition to the approximately 610-subject first cohort. The study was designed to test whether signatures of past pathogen exposure could be identified by cataloging public T cell receptors.

Turning to this clone: It lacks a known antigen. Base-call qualities are not available, and no considerably larger clone is one nucleotide away.

V has 4 bases trimmed and J has 9 bases trimmed; junction bases matching no gene number 8. From a lookup of the germline V gene, CDR1 and CDR2 are SGHRS and YFSETQ. The CDR3 covers 14 residues, taking in both the cysteine and the phenylalanine. Only the CDR3 part of the read is kept: 42 bases, read in frame from the first base. Separate from the approximately 670-subject first cohort, the validation cohort of roughly 110 subjects was the group to which the donors belonged. The protocol used for the library was the immunoSEQ multiplex PCR assay. The authors processed their data as follows. A statistical classification framework was built for diagnosing cytomegalovirus status from the catalog of TCR beta chain sequences. Not all clones reach the TCRdb copy of this immuneACCESS table, which keeps in-frame sequences only. Checked studies attribute under half of the gap to unresolved V genes and leave the rest unexplained. The V and J calls and the clone size are those of that table, but D and trimming were determined from the DNA. This sample is represented by more than 300,000 clones; approximately 90% of them were singletons. The top ten hold 0.75% to 0.85% of the sample.

Overall results and qualifications from the work: Cytomegalovirus status was reported to be diagnosed by the classifier with high specificity and sensitivity in both the original and validation cohorts. In vitro tests confirmed that three of the cytomegalovirus-associated TCR beta chains recognize cytomegalovirus antigens. Of the cluster scores, 90% to 95% were above 0 in a later analysis, which found that TCRs clustered in the first cohort also tended to co-occur in the 130 or so validation repertoires. While some public TCRs were present in many individuals, most TCR sequences turned up only very rarely across donors. A total of fewer than 200 TCR beta chains were listed by the study as associated with cytomegalovirus. The authors suggested that the approach could potentially be generalized to other disease states and immunological phenotypes. A later analysis had no HLA typing for the validation cohort, so co-occurrence there was scored across all 120 or so repertoires.

The sequence links TRBV5-1 to TRBJ2-1; the central 9 bases match TRBD2. The TCR was taken from a woman aged 18-30 years in good health and CMV-seronegative. The sequenced sample consisted of PBMCs. The DNA reads as follows: TGCGCCAGCAGCGGAGGACTAGCGATGGGTGAGCAGTTCTTC. The resulting protein is CASSGGLAMGEQFF.